This T cell receptor (beta chain) was sequenced during a study of identical twins. Regarding the study as a whole: Recombination models fit unrelated individuals' TCR alpha sharing but underestimated twins'.

TCRdb re-analysed the 5' RACE reads in MiXCR, keeping a single row per CDR3 protein. Here the sample spans hundreds of thousands of distinct CDR3 sequences, roughly 6.2% being singletons. This clonotype appeared many times. Its antigen is undetermined. This CDR3 has 12 residues. The V gene's germline CDR1 is SGHTA and CDR2 FQGNSA. Trimming pared 5 bases from V and 9 bases from J, leaving 14 bases between. This chain links TRBV7-2 with TRBJ2-7; D not certain. The material sequenced was naive T cells sorted from blood. The sequence was obtained from a man in his late teens or twenties in good health. Here the CDR3 DNA reads TGTGCCAGCAGCCCCGACTTAGCCGGGCAGTACTTC. It encodes CASSPDLAGQYF.